The clone carrying this TCR beta chain was counted ten times or more. Germline V CDR1 and CDR2: LGHNA, YNFKEQ. The CDR3 runs to 16 residues. V was pared by 3 bases and J by 5 bases, with 12 bases of the junction left unmatched. This sample is drawn from a study of T cell repertoires in cytomegalovirus infection. TCRdb redid the calling of the reads with MiXCR, one entry per CDR3 protein. The sample carries approximately 500,000 distinct CDR3 sequences, about 10% recorded once. The chain recombines TRBV4-2 with TRBJ2-7, with 8 bases matching TRBD2. The TCR was taken from a human donor in good health (CMV status not recorded). Some clones in this sample may be carry-over from other donors' samples. Sequenced: PBMCs. For the CDR3, the DNA is TGTGCCAGCAGCCAGAGGACGGGGGGGGGGCCGGACGAGCAGTACTTC. This encodes CASSQRTGGGPDEQYF.